One and the same sample provided the 27 T cell receptor beta chains below, sequenced in a study of tumour-infiltrating T cells in Burkitt lymphoma. Method: immunoSEQ multiplex PCR; TCRdb's copy keeps in-frame clones and lacks some. The table lists roughly 5,400 clones, 8% to 10% of them singletons, with 2.2% in the top ten. The source material was tumor tissue. The source is a human donor with diffuse large B-cell lymphoma.

This clone has just a few counts. The chain joins TRBV5-1 to TRBJ1-3, with 7 nucleotides matching TRBD1. Germline V gene data show CDR1 as SGHRS and CDR2 as YFSETQ. The V and J ends lost 0 bases and 1 base, in that order; junction bases with no gene match: 1. The CDR3 extends over 15 amino acids. CDR3 nucleotide sequence: TGCGCCAGCAGCTTGGCAGGGGGTTCTGGAAACACCATATATTTT. Translated: CASSLAGGSGNTIYF.

V and J are TRBV5-6 and TRBJ2-7; no reliable D call. CDR3 length equals 11 residues. CDR1 is SGHDT and CDR2 is YYEEEE in the germline V gene. V lost 4 bases, J lost 6 bases, and 8 bases lay in between. This CDR3 is CASSTMREQYF. The CDR3 region has the DNA TGTGCCAGCAGCACTATGCGCGAGCAGTACTTC.

The rearrangement links TRBV2 to TRBJ1-5; 7 bases map to TRBD1. The V and J ends lost 3 bases and 11 bases, in that order; junction bases with no gene match: 7. The CDR3 is 13 amino acids. Germline V gene lookup returns CDR1 SNHLY and CDR2 FYNNEI. The CDR3 is CASSEQGGATQHF. The CDR3 DNA is TGTGCCAGCAGTGAGCAGGGGGGAGCTACCCAGCATTTT.

This clone was picked up a small number of times. The chain links TRBV5-4 to TRBJ2-3, with 10 bases that match TRBD2. The CDR3 totals 15 residues. J lost 4 bases, V lost 6 bases, and 8 bases had no gene match. Germline V lookup: CDR1 SGHNT, CDR2 YYREEE (reference sequence). CDR3 coding DNA: TGTGCCAGCAACCAGCGGGGGGGCCAAGCAGATACGCAGTATTTT. This codes for CASNQRGGQADTQYF.

This chain links TRBV5-1 with TRBJ2-3; TRBD2 agrees at 11 bases. The CDR3 runs to 16 residues. Looked up from germline, CDR1 is SGHRS and CDR2 is YFSETQ. V shed 5 bases and J 2 bases; nucleotides not matched to a gene: 7. The CDR3: CASRLGTSGDTDTQYF. In DNA, the CDR3 is TGCGCCAGCAGGCTCGGGACTAGCGGAGACACAGATACGCAGTATTTT.

This clone showed up just a few times. The chain is built from TRBV4-3 and TRBJ2-3; 7 bases align to TRBD1. The CDR3 is 20 amino acids. J was trimmed by 2 bases and V by 0 bases; bases with no gene match: 17. Germline V CDR1 and CDR2: LGHNA, YSLEER. The CDR3 DNA reads as TGCGCCAGCAGCCAAGATCCCAGGGGGATGATTTCGACTTCCACAGATACGCAGTATTTT. Protein product: CASSQDPRGMISTSTDTQYF.

This clone has a handful of counts. The rearrangement links TRBV5-1 to TRBJ1-6, with TRBD1 as a possible D gene (6 bases). Looked up from germline, CDR1 is SGHRS and CDR2 is YFSETQ. Trimming pared 5 bases from V and 5 bases from J, leaving 20 bases between. The CDR3 is 17 residues long. CDR3: CASSPRLTAGDNSPLHF. The CDR3 DNA reads TGCGCCAGCAGTCCGCGGCTAACGGCAGGGGATAATTCACCCCTCCACTTT.

This clone was seen a few times. This chain's CDR3 is CASSQTLGSGTDTQYF. The CDR3 DNA follows: TGTGCCAGCAGCCAGACCCTTGGCTCAGGCACAGATACGCAGTATTTT. This sequence joins TRBV6-6 and TRBJ2-3, with no clear D. The length of the CDR3 is 16 residues. Trimming left V 6 bases short and J 1 base short, with 17 bases between. Germline CDR1 MNHNY, CDR2 SVGAGI (reference sequence).

The J gene is TRBJ2-3, the V gene TRBV10-1, with D possibly being TRBD1 (5 bases). Germline V CDR1 and CDR2: WNHNN, SYGVQD (reference sequence). The CDR3 length is 13 residues. Deletions cut 6 bases from V and 1 base from J, with 8 bases between. Here the CDR3 reads CASSLRGTDTQYF. The CDR3 DNA is TGCGCCAGCAGCCTCAGGGGCACAGATACGCAGTATTTT.

CDR3 nucleotides: TGTGCCAGCAGCAAAGATAGTTCGCGAGGGCACATATATTTT. Its protein product is CASSKDSSRGHIYF. The rearrangement uses TRBV21-1 and TRBJ1-3. TRBV21-1 is a pseudogene segment. The CDR3 runs 14 residues.

This clone came up a few times. The chain uses TRBV6-1 and TRBJ2-5, with 10 bases matching TRBD2. Germline lookup yields CDR1 MNHNS and CDR2 SASEGT. The V segment lost 5 bases and the J segment 2 bases; nucleotides outside the gene matches: 2. The CDR3 loop spans 14 amino acids. The CDR3 reads CASSQRGGQETQYF. The DNA of the CDR3 is TGTGCCAGCAGTCAGCGGGGGGGACAAGAGACCCAGTACTTC.

V gene TRBV6-5 combines with J gene TRBJ1-4, with D uncertain. Germline assignment: CDR1 MNHEY and CDR2 SVGAGI. This CDR3 contains 16 residues. V shed 2 bases and J shed 2 bases, with 12 bases lying between them. This CDR3 is CASSYGVEGTNEKLFF. CDR3 DNA sequence: TGTGCCAGCAGTTACGGCGTGGAAGGTACTAATGAAAAACTGTTTTTT.

This clone was seen a handful of times. The chain links TRBV4-1 to TRBJ1-5; D not certain. Germline V gives CDR1 MGHRA, CDR2 YSYEKL. Trimming removed 0 bases from V and 9 bases from J, with 18 bases in between. The CDR3 is 16 residues long. CDR3 nucleotide sequence: TGCGCCAGCAGCCAAGATACACCATCCCTAAATGGGCCCCAGCATTTT. This sequence encodes CASSQDTPSLNGPQHF.

The rearrangement links TRBV7-9 to TRBJ1-2; D might be TRBD1 (5 bases). Trimming cost V 5 bases and J 4 bases, with 11 bases left between them. The CDR3 runs to 13 residues. Germline V gene lookup returns CDR1 SEHNR and CDR2 FQNEAQ (reference sequence). DNA of the CDR3: TGTGCCAGCAGCCCGACAGAGCGCTATGGCTACACCTTC. It translates to CASSPTERYGYTF.

Only a few counts were recorded for this clone. The rearrangement joins TRBV18 to TRBJ1-3; 9 bases match TRBD1. With 2 bases clipped from V and 3 bases from J, the junction kept 8 bases outside the gene matches. CDR1 is KGHSH, CDR2 LQKENI, per germline. The CDR3 covers 17 residues. The CDR3 protein is CASSPRGQGLDGNTIYF. CDR3 nucleotide sequence: TGTGCCAGCTCACCAAGGGGACAGGGCCTCGATGGAAACACCATATATTTT.

In this sample, this clone turned up a few times. This chain uses TRBV4-1 with TRBJ1-5; the D gene is possibly TRBD1 (5 bases). The CDR3 has 15 amino acids. V dropped 0 bases and J dropped 6 bases, with 12 bases sitting between them. Germline CDR1 is MGHRA and CDR2 is YSYEKL. The CDR3 sequence: CASSQDGGEGQPQHF. In DNA, the CDR3 is TGCGCCAGCAGCCAAGACGGGGGGGAAGGTCAGCCCCAGCATTTT.

This clone has just a few counts. The chain is built from TRBV5-6 and TRBJ2-3, with 7 positions matching TRBD2. V gave up 3 bases and J gave up 1 base; unmatched junction bases: 5. The CDR3 extends over 15 amino acids. Germline-derived CDR1 and CDR2 are SGHDT and YYEEEE. CDR3 sequence: CASSSGRGGTDTQYF. DNA for the CDR3: TGTGCCAGCAGCTCGGGACGGGGGGGCACAGATACGCAGTATTTT.

The CDR3 coding sequence is TGTGCCAGCAGTTACTCGGGGACAGGACCCTACGAGCAGTACTTC. Its protein is CASSYSGTGPYEQYF. This chain joins TRBV6-6 and TRBJ2-5; TRBD1 matches at 8 bases. The J call is uncertain, as TRBJ2-7 better fits the DNA end. The germline V gene has CDR1 MNHNY and CDR2 SVGAGI (reference sequence). The CDR3 spans 15 residues.

By sample fraction, this clone is medium-sized. The genes are TRBV28 and TRBJ1-5; 10 nucleotides match TRBD1. V was clipped by 1 base and J by 0 bases; unmatched bases: 6. CDR3 length: 18 residues. Germline CDR1 and CDR2: MDHEN and SYDVKM. The CDR3 spells CASSLFGQGEYSNQPQHF. CDR3 DNA: TGTGCCAGCAGTTTATTTGGACAGGGGGAATATAGCAATCAGCCCCAGCATTTT.

This clone was seen more than once but under ten times. The CDR3 nucleotides are TGTGCCAGCAGCTTAGCCGCTAGCGGGGGGATCGAGACCCAGTACTTC. Translating it yields CASSLAASGGIETQYF. The rearrangement uses TRBV7-2 and TRBJ2-5, with 11 bases matching TRBD2. This CDR3 has 16 residues. Trimming took 0 bases from V and 5 from J; bases not matched to a gene: 5. Per germline, CDR1 SGHTA and CDR2 FQGNSA.

The table lists this clone with a few counts. The chain joins TRBV9 to TRBJ1-2, with D possibly matching TRBD1 (5 bases). Trimming took off 3 bases at V and 5 bases at J, with 11 bases between the two ends. Germline CDR1 and CDR2: SGDLS and YYNGEE. The CDR3 is 13 amino acids. As DNA, the CDR3 is TGTGCCAGCAGCGCCGCAGGGTGGTATGGCTACACCTTC. Translating it yields CASSAAGWYGYTF. The full variable domain, its missing parts supplied by reference TRBV9 and TRBJ1-2, is DSGVTQTPKHLITATGQRVTLRCSPRSGDLSVYWYQQSLDQGLQFLIQYYNGEERAKGNILERFSAQQFPDLHSELNLSSLELGDSALYFCASSAAGWYGYTFGSGTRLTVV.

The chain has TRBV20-1 and TRBJ2-5; the match to TRBD1 covers 7 bases. With 8 bases clipped from V and 3 bases from J, the junction kept 3 bases outside the gene matches. The CDR3 runs 11 residues. Germline V gene lookup returns CDR1 DFQATT and CDR2 SNEGSKA (reference sequence). In DNA form, the CDR3 reads TGCAGTACCCAGGGGGAAGAGACCCAGTACTTC. Its translation: CSTQGEETQYF.

The rearrangement links TRBV5-1 to TRBJ1-1; 8 bases agree with TRBD1. V was clipped by 0 bases and J by 2 bases; unmatched bases: 12. The CDR3 contains 18 residues. Germline assignment: CDR1 SGHRS and CDR2 YFSETQ. The CDR3 sequence: CASSLEAGGYLINTEAFF. For the CDR3, the DNA is TGCGCCAGCAGCTTGGAGGCAGGGGGCTATTTAATTAACACTGAAGCTTTCTTT. The whole variable domain, remainder taken from reference TRBV5-1 and TRBJ1-1, is KAGVTQTPRYLIKTRGQQVTLSCSPISGHRSVSWYQQTPGQGLQFLFEYFSETQRNKGNFPGRFSGRQFSNSRSEMNVSTLELGDSALYLCASSLEAGGYLINTEAFFGQGTRLTVV.

This clone was found a few times. The rearrangement joins TRBV28 to TRBJ1-3; D is unclear. The CDR3 contains 13 residues. V gave up 6 bases and J gave up 4 bases, with 10 bases separating them. Looked up from germline, CDR1 is MDHEN and CDR2 is SYDVKM. CDR3 DNA sequence: TGTGCCAGCAGCCCCACGCCCGGAAACACCATATATTTT. Its protein is CASSPTPGNTIYF.

This clone came up a few times. The chain uses TRBV4-2 and TRBJ1-1; no definite D call. Trimming shortened V by 4 bases and J by 0 bases, and 15 bases separated the two germline ends. Per the germline V gene, CDR1 is LGHNA and CDR2 is YNFKEQ. The CDR3 consists of 16 residues. The CDR3 loop is CASSPPPDGLNTEAFF. The CDR3 DNA is TGTGCCAGCAGCCCACCACCCGACGGATTGAACACTGAAGCTTTCTTT.

The J gene is TRBJ1-2, the V gene TRBV5-1; a possible D gene is TRBD1 (5 bases). V lost 0 bases, J lost 8 bases, and 14 bases lay in between. Germline assignment: CDR1 SGHRS and CDR2 YFSETQ. This CDR3 is 14 amino acids long. This chain's CDR3 is CASSLVVREGGYTF. The CDR3 nucleotides are TGCGCCAGCAGCTTGGTAGTCAGGGAGGGCGGCTACACCTTC.

This clone was observed a handful of times. The J gene is TRBJ1-4, the V gene TRBV2; D perhaps matches TRBD1 (6 bases). CDR1 and CDR2 (germline): SNHLY, FYNNEI. CDR3 length: 15 amino acids. Trimming left V 5 bases short and J 6 bases short, with 16 bases between. CDR3 DNA: TGTGCCAGCAGTCAACAGGGAGGTTGGGATGAAAAACTGTTTTTT. Translation: CASSQQGGWDEKLFF. Complete variable domain (other parts from reference TRBV2 and TRBJ1-4): EPEVTQTPSHQVTQMGQEVILRCVPISNHLYFYWYRQILGQKVEFLVSFYNNEISEKSEIFDDQFSVERPDGSNFTLKIRSTKLEDSAMYFCASSQQGGWDEKLFFGSGTQLSVL.